Each of the 26 T cell receptor beta chains below was sequenced from the same sample in a study of T cell repertoires in cytomegalovirus infection. TCRdb used MiXCR to reprocess the reads, holding one entry per CDR3 protein. This sample has roughly 920,000 distinct CDR3 sequences, with under 40% found just once. The antigens of these receptors remain unknown. Specimen: cultured CD8+ T cells from PBMCs, collected from culture after CMV antigen stimulation. The receptor set was obtained from a human donor in good health (CMV status not recorded). Some clones in this sample may be carry-over from other donors' samples.

The rearrangement uses TRBV9 and TRBJ2-3; 10 bases map to TRBD2. The length of the CDR3 is 18 residues. In germline, CDR1 is SGDLS, CDR2 YYNGEE. The junction had 12 bases not matched to a gene; V was cut back by 4 bases and J by 1 base. The CDR3 bases are TGTGCCAGCAGCTCCCCCATCACTACTAGCGGGGGCACAGATACGCAGTATTTT. Protein sequence: CASSSPITTSGGTDTQYF.

At least ten counts were recorded for this clonotype. The CDR3 loop is CASSLQVGGETQYF. The CDR3 coding sequence is TGTGCCAGCAGCTTACAGGTTGGGGGAGAGACCCAGTACTTC. The chain employs TRBV5-5 and TRBJ2-5; the D call may be TRBD1 or TRBD2 (5 bases each). Germline lookup yields CDR1 SGHKS and CDR2 YYEKEE (reference sequence). With 2 bases removed from V and 4 bases from J, the gap between germline ends came to 12 bases. CDR3 length equals 14 residues.

This chain joins TRBV5-1 and TRBJ2-1, with 8 bases aligning to TRBD1. The V gene's germline CDR1 is SGHRS and CDR2 YFSETQ. V lost 0 bases to trimming and J lost 10 bases; unmatched junction nucleotides: 12. The CDR3 runs to 16 residues. The chain's CDR3 is CASSLAQGATLWEQFF. Written as DNA, the CDR3 is TGCGCCAGCAGCTTGGCCCAGGGGGCAACCCTTTGGGAGCAGTTCTTC.

The genes are TRBV6-1 and TRBJ1-1; unclear D gene. Trimming removed 2 bases at V and 2 bases at J, with 24 bases between. Germline V gives CDR1 MNHNS, CDR2 SASEGT. CDR3 size: 19 residues. This CDR3 reads CASSEKFRIEQRRNTEAFF. CDR3 DNA: TGTGCCAGCAGTGAAAAGTTTCGGATTGAACAGCGGCGTAACACTGAAGCTTTCTTT.

This clonotype showed up many times. DNA for the CDR3: TGTGCCAGCAGCTTTTGGTTATCCGGACCGGGAAATGAGCAGTTCTTC. This translates into CASSFWLSGPGNEQFF. V is TRBV7-9 and J is TRBJ2-1, with a weak D call TRBD2 (5 bases). V lost 3 bases to trimming and J lost 7 bases, with 19 bases between them. The CDR3 length is 16 residues. Per germline, CDR1 SEHNR and CDR2 FQNEAQ (reference sequence).

The J gene is TRBJ2-6, the V gene TRBV10-3; 8 positions agree with TRBD2. CDR3 length: 18 residues. V gave up 10 bases and J gave up 3 bases; unmatched junction bases: 17. The germline gives CDR1 ENHRY, CDR2 SYGVKD. CDR3 residues: CATLHGGGAGLGANVLTF. The CDR3, as DNA: TGTGCCACCCTACACGGGGGGGGCGCGGGGCTTGGGGCCAACGTCCTGACTTTC.

V gene TRBV20-1 combines with J gene TRBJ2-7; the D gene could be TRBD1 or TRBD2 (7 bases each). Trimming shortened V by 0 bases and J by 4 bases, and 13 bases separated the two germline ends. The germline gives CDR1 DFQATT, CDR2 SNEGSKA (reference sequence). The CDR3 has 14 amino acids. This chain's CDR3 is CSARDQGGWYEQYF. DNA for the CDR3: TGCAGTGCTAGAGATCAGGGGGGGTGGTACGAGCAGTACTTC.

The rearrangement joins TRBV4-2 to TRBJ2-3; a weak D match, TRBD2 (6 bases). Trimming pared 1 base from V and 4 bases from J, leaving 12 bases between. In germline, CDR1 is LGHNA, CDR2 YNFKEQ. The CDR3 has 15 residues. The CDR3 nucleotides are TGTGCCAGCAGCCAAGTGTCTAGCGTCGCAGATACGCAGTATTTT. Translated, it gives CASSQVSSVADTQYF.

The chain has TRBV7-6 and TRBJ2-4; 10 positions match TRBD1. The CDR3 consists of 16 residues. Germline CDR1 reads SGHVS; CDR2 reads FNYEAQ. V was pared by 3 bases and J by 1 base, with 3 bases of the junction left unmatched. CDR3 loop: CASSFGTGAAKNIQYF. The CDR3, as DNA: TGTGCCAGCAGCTTTGGGACAGGGGCCGCCAAAAACATTCAGTACTTC.

This clonotype was detected a few times. The chain employs TRBV7-6 and TRBJ1-6; a possible D gene is TRBD1 (5 bases). This CDR3 is 16 amino acids long. Germline V gene data show CDR1 as SGHVS and CDR2 as FNYEAQ. V was cut by 1 base and J by 4 bases, with 11 bases left in between. The CDR3 DNA is TGTGCCAGCAGCTTAGAATTGGGGCAGTATAATTCACCCCTCCACTTT. This sequence encodes CASSLELGQYNSPLHF.

This clonotype was seen only once. This chain connects TRBV6-8 to TRBJ2-2; D possibly matches TRBD1 or TRBD2 (5 bases each). CDR1 MNHGY and CDR2 SAAAGT come from the germline V gene. This CDR3 is built from 17 residues. V shed 1 base and J shed 1 base, with 13 bases lying between them. The CDR3 DNA sequence: TGTGCCAGCAGTTACTTATTGGGACCCCAGAACACCGGGGAGCTGTTTTTT. Translation: CASSYLLGPQNTGELFF.

This clonotype occurred many times. V and J are TRBV7-8 and TRBJ2-3; possibly TRBD2 for D (5 bases). The CDR3 has 16 amino acids. Trimming shortened V by 1 base and J by 0 bases, and 11 bases separated the two germline ends. CDR1 is SGHVS and CDR2 is FQNEAQ in the germline V gene. CDR3 DNA: TGTGCCAGCAGCTTAGGGACTCTGGTGAGCACAGATACGCAGTATTTT. Protein: CASSLGTLVSTDTQYF.

The rearrangement uses TRBV4-3 and TRBJ1-3, with unresolved D. Per germline, CDR1 LGHNA and CDR2 YSLEER. The CDR3 sequence is 16 residues long. Trimming took off 0 bases at V and 2 bases at J, with 11 bases between the two ends. Written as DNA, the CDR3 is TGCGCCAGCAGCCAAGAACAGTTTGCGCCTGGAAACACCATATATTTT. Protein: CASSQEQFAPGNTIYF.

J is TRBJ2-2 and V is TRBV5-1; 8 positions match TRBD1. Germline assignment: CDR1 SGHRS and CDR2 YFSETQ. With V trimmed by 6 bases and J by 4 bases, 8 bases remained unmatched. The CDR3 length is 15 residues. In DNA form, the CDR3 reads TGCGCCAGCATCCAAGGACAGGGTGGCACCGGGGAGCTGTTTTTT. Its translation: CASIQGQGGTGELFF.

This clonotype was seen a handful of times. This chain uses TRBV7-6 with TRBJ1-1; D is possibly TRBD1 (6 bases). V gave up 1 base and J gave up 3 bases, with 12 bases separating them. Germline loops: CDR1 SGHVS, CDR2 FNYEAQ. There are 15 residues in the CDR3. Here the CDR3 reads CASSLEPGDYTEAFF. The CDR3 DNA reads as TGTGCCAGCAGCTTAGAACCAGGGGATTACACTGAAGCTTTCTTT.

This chain links TRBV27 with TRBJ1-2, with D hard to call. The germline CDR1 and CDR2 sequences are MNHEY and SMNVEV (reference sequence). The V gene lost 4 bases and the J gene lost 3 bases, with 12 bases spanning the gap. The CDR3 runs 14 residues. CDR3 protein: CASSSAIRHYGYTF. In DNA, the CDR3 is TGTGCCAGCAGTTCGGCGATCCGGCACTATGGCTACACCTTC.

The chain carries TRBV11-2 and TRBJ2-3, with 7 bases identical to TRBD2. J gave up 0 bases and V 8 bases, and 11 bases lay outside the gene matches. Germline CDR1 and CDR2: SGHAT and FQNNGV. The CDR3 extends over 16 amino acids. DNA for the CDR3: TGTGCCAGCGACTGGACGGCGGGAGTCAGCACAGATACGCAGTATTTT. It codes for CASDWTAGVSTDTQYF.

About this clonotype itself: Lacking the conserved final phenylalanine or tryptophan, this CDR3 likely reflects a read error. The rearrangement uses TRBV10-3 and TRBJ1-2; 7 nucleotides align to TRBD1. Germline V lookup: CDR1 ENHRY, CDR2 SYGVKD. V was pared by 5 bases and J by 0 bases, with 9 bases of the junction left unmatched. This CDR3 contains 16 residues. DNA for the CDR3: TGTGCCATCAGTAACCCGGGACAGCGGACTAACTATGGCTACACCCTC. Its translation is CAISNPGQRTNYGYTL.

Written as DNA, the CDR3 is TGTGCCAGCAGTTTGAGGGGGCTCTTACAGGGGCCCGTCTACTATGGCTACACCTTC. Amino acid sequence: CASSLRGLLQGPVYYGYTF. V is TRBV12-3 or TRBV12-4 and J is TRBJ1-2; TRBD1 aligns across 7 bases. CDR3 size: 19 residues. V gave up 3 bases and J gave up 3 bases; unmatched junction bases: 19.

J is TRBJ1-6 and V is TRBV7-9; tentative D call: TRBD1 (6 bases). CDR3 size: 15 residues. From germline, CDR1 is SEHNR and CDR2 FQNEAQ (reference sequence). Trimming shortened V by 3 bases and J by 7 bases, and 13 bases separated the two germline ends. Written as DNA, the CDR3 is TGTGCCAGCAGCTTGCTGTTGGGGGCGAATTCACCCCTCCACTTT. Translation: CASSLLLGANSPLHF.

The chain is built from TRBV6-9 and TRBJ1-4; 7 bases are shared with TRBD1. Germline V CDR1 and CDR2: MNHGY, SVAAGI. This CDR3 spans 15 amino acids. The junction had 9 bases not matched to a gene; V was cut back by 4 bases and J by 7 bases. The CDR3 reads CASSWEVQGIEKLFF. The CDR3 bases are TGTGCCAGCAGTTGGGAAGTACAGGGGATTGAAAAACTGTTTTTT.

This clonotype was seen a handful of times. This chain joins TRBV20-1 and TRBJ1-1; D remains unclear. Germline values: CDR1 DFQATT, CDR2 SNEGSKA (reference sequence). Trimming removed 0 bases from V and 1 base from J, with 6 bases in between. This CDR3 is 13 amino acids long. CDR3 bases: TGCAGTGCTAGAGATCGCGAGAACACTGAAGCTTTCTTT. As protein: CSARDRENTEAFF.

This chain uses TRBV7-9 with TRBJ2-2; D may be TRBD2 (5 bases). Germline V gives CDR1 SEHNR, CDR2 FQNEAQ (reference sequence). The CDR3 spans 13 residues. Trimming cost V 8 bases and J 7 bases, with 14 bases left between them. The CDR3 sequence is CASLIALNGELFF. The CDR3 region has the DNA TGTGCCAGCCTTATAGCGCTCAACGGGGAGCTGTTTTTT.

The rearrangement uses TRBV5-6 and TRBJ2-7; D unclear. CDR1 and CDR2 (germline): SGHDT, YYEEEE. The germline V and J ends were trimmed by 0 bases and 0 bases, with 13 bases remaining between them. This CDR3 region has 16 residues. CDR3: CASSLGTNYLSYEQYF. Here the CDR3 DNA reads TGTGCCAGCAGCTTGGGAACGAATTATCTCTCCTACGAGCAGTACTTC.

V and J are TRBV24-1 and TRBJ2-5, with D perhaps TRBD2 (5 bases). Germline CDR1 reads KGHDR; CDR2 reads SFDVKD. CDR3 length: 12 residues. V was trimmed by 3 bases and J by 5 bases, leaving 6 bases between them. In nucleotides, the CDR3 is TGTGCCACCAGTGATCCGGGGGAGACCCAGTACTTC. It codes for CATSDPGETQYF.

The chain joins TRBV7-9 to TRBJ2-1; D gene uncertain. V was pared by 7 bases and J by 2 bases, with 9 bases between. The germline V gene has CDR1 SEHNR and CDR2 FQNEAQ (reference sequence). The length of the CDR3 is 13 residues. The CDR3, as DNA: TGTGCCAGCACTTCGACACCCTACAATGAGCAGTTCTTC. This sequence encodes CASTSTPYNEQFF.